Listed here are 13 T cell receptor beta chains from one sample, sequenced in a study of T cells in Graves' hyperthyroidism and ophthalmopathy. Using RNA transcripts as the source, TCR beta CDR3 regions were amplified. RT-PCR in the first round (using the HTBI primer set) targeted the TCR CDR3. One entry per CDR3 protein, called by TCRdb with MiXCR from the multiplex PCR reads. This table holds hundreds of thousands of distinct CDR3 sequences, about 14% found once. The sequenced material came from blood. These receptors were obtained from a woman aged 40 to 55 with Graves' ophthalmopathy.

This clonotype was counted ten times or more. J is TRBJ2-5 and V is TRBV10-2, with D tentatively TRBD1 or TRBD2 (5 bases each). Trimming pared 4 bases from V and 1 base from J, leaving 13 bases between. Germline-derived CDR1 and CDR2 are WSHSY and SAAADI. The CDR3 runs 15 residues. In nucleotides, the CDR3 is TGCGCCAGCAGTGGGACTGGGGGAACCCAAGAGACCCAGTACTTC. Translation: CASSGTGGTQETQYF.

This clonotype was seen at least ten times. The chain joins TRBV28 to TRBJ2-2; D not certain. The ends were cut back, 7 bases at V and 7 bases at J, with 10 bases in the middle. CDR1 and CDR2 (germline): MDHEN, SYDVKM. The CDR3 extends over 12 amino acids. Here the CDR3 DNA reads TGTGCCAGCACCCTTTCGGGCGGGGAGCTGTTTTTT. Amino acid sequence: CASTLSGGELFF.

The table lists this clonotype with many counts. This chain links TRBV7-3 with TRBJ2-1, with 10 nucleotides matching TRBD2. The ends lost 2 bases at V and 3 bases at J; junction bases unmatched: 1. This CDR3 comprises 15 residues. The germline CDR1 and CDR2 sequences are SGHTA and FQGTGA. Here the CDR3 reads CASSLGLADYNEQFF. The CDR3 DNA reads TGTGCCAGCAGCTTAGGACTAGCGGACTACAATGAGCAGTTCTTC. Full variable domain (remainder filled in from reference TRBV7-3 and TRBJ2-1): GAGVSQTPSNKVTEKGKYVELRCDPISGHTALYWYRQSLGQGPEFLIYFQGTGAADDSGLPNDRFFAVRPEGSVSTLKIQRTERGDSAVYLCASSLGLADYNEQFFGPGTRLTVL.

This chain links TRBV7-2 with TRBJ2-7; TRBD2 matches 9 bases. The trim removed 1 base at V and 0 bases at J, leaving 10 bases unmatched. This CDR3 has 18 amino acids. Germline V gives CDR1 SGHTA, CDR2 FQGNSA. The CDR3 nucleotides read TGTGCCAGCAGCTTAGGGCTAGCGGGATGGGGTTACTCCTACGAGCAGTACTTC. As protein: CASSLGLAGWGYSYEQYF.

The V and J genes are TRBV15 and TRBJ2-2, with D maybe TRBD1 (6 bases). The V gene lost 1 base and the J gene lost 6 bases, with 12 bases spanning the gap. This CDR3 is built from 15 residues. CDR1 is LNHNV, CDR2 YYDKDF, per germline (reference sequence). The CDR3, as DNA: TGTGCCACCAGCAGAGGAGGGGGTCCATCCGGGGAGCTGTTTTTT. This codes for CATSRGGGPSGELFF.

About this clonotype: A much larger clone is a single base away; this may be a read error. V usage is TRBV19 and J usage is TRBJ2-6; tentatively, D is TRBD2 (6 bases). The CDR3 extends over 19 amino acids. The germline V gene has CDR1 LNHDA and CDR2 SQIVND (reference sequence). Trimming took off 6 bases at V and 1 base at J, with 22 bases between the two ends. The CDR3 is CASSPGRRNRTSGANVLTF. As DNA, the CDR3 is TGTGCCAGTAGCCCCGGGAGAAGAAACCGCACGTCTGGGGCCAACGTCCTGACTTTC.

The rearrangement links TRBV29-1 to TRBJ1-3; 7 bases align to TRBD1. The CDR3 is made up of 16 amino acids. Looked up from germline, CDR1 is SQVTM and CDR2 is ANQGSEA. V shed 1 base, J shed 0 bases, and the junction held 6 bases outside the gene matches. The CDR3 coding sequence is TGCAGCGTTGAAGCCAGGGGGACCCTCTCTGGAAACACCATATATTTT. Its translation: CSVEARGTLSGNTIYF.

This clonotype was picked up many times. V usage is TRBV20-1 and J usage is TRBJ2-5; no definite D call. Germline CDR1 is DFQATT and CDR2 is SNEGSKA (reference sequence). Between the trimmed V and J ends, which lost 7 bases and 7 bases, there was a span of 13 bases. The CDR3 spans 11 residues. CDR3 coding DNA: TGCAGTGTGGAGCGTTGGAGGACCCAGTACTTC. As protein: CSVERWRTQYF.

This clonotype was seen repeatedly, ten times or more. The chain employs TRBV10-3 and TRBJ2-2, with 11 bases that match TRBD2. Per the germline V gene, CDR1 is ENHRY and CDR2 is SYGVKD. V was clipped by 8 bases and J by 0 bases; unmatched bases: 8. This CDR3 comprises 17 residues. CDR3 sequence reads: CAIGGLADRANTGELFF. DNA of the CDR3: TGTGCCATCGGGGGACTAGCGGACCGCGCGAACACCGGGGAGCTGTTTTTT.

This clonotype came up a few times. The CDR3 bases are TGTGCCAGCAGTTTCTCTACACCCGGACAGACCAATTCCATGAACACTGAAGCTTTCTTT. This gives the protein CASSFSTPGQTNSMNTEAFF. The chain combines TRBV27 with TRBJ1-1; D perhaps matches TRBD1 (6 bases). Trimming stripped 3 bases from V and 0 bases from J, with 26 bases between. CDR1 MNHEY and CDR2 SMNVEV come from the germline V gene (reference sequence). The CDR3 is 20 amino acids.

This clonotype has ten or more counts. The chain employs TRBV6-1 and TRBJ2-4; no firm D call. Germline V gene lookup returns CDR1 MNHNS and CDR2 SASEGT. The length of the CDR3 is 12 residues. V dropped 1 base and J dropped 10 bases, with 8 bases sitting between them. The CDR3 spells CASSEGPGIQYF. CDR3 nucleotides: TGTGCCAGCAGTGAAGGCCCAGGAATTCAGTACTTC.

This clonotype has ten or more counts. This chain links TRBV6-1 with TRBJ2-5; weak D call: TRBD2 (6 bases). The CDR3 runs to 14 residues. The V and J ends lost 10 bases and 2 bases respectively, with 17 bases between them. Germline CDR1 MNHNS, CDR2 SASEGT. The CDR3 DNA reads as TGTGCCACCTTGCGGGGTTGGGGTCAAGAGACCCAGTACTTC. Translation gives CATLRGWGQETQYF.

This clonotype showed up just a few times. V usage is TRBV20-1 and J usage is TRBJ2-7; 9 nucleotides align to TRBD2. CDR1 DFQATT and CDR2 SNEGSKA come from the germline V gene (reference sequence). This CDR3 is built from 16 residues. V was pared by 0 bases and J by 2 bases, with 8 bases of the junction left unmatched. In DNA, the CDR3 is TGCAGTGCTAGAGATCGTAGGCGGGAGGGTCCCTACGAGCAGTACTTC. Protein sequence: CSARDRRREGPYEQYF.